The source of this TCR beta chain is a study of cytomegalovirus exposure and HLA in healthy donors. Study background: The use of the same platform for the 100 to 150 validation repertoires and the roughly 730 first-cohort repertoires was reported by a later analysis.

Using immunoSEQ multiplex PCR, the repertoire was profiled, and TCRdb retains in-frame clones only, with some absent. The table has about 330,000 clones, around 87% seen once. Trimming at V came to 0 bases and at J to 3 bases, leaving 5 bases not matched to a gene. The germline V gene has CDR1 SGDLS and CDR2 YYNGEE. The CDR3 runs 16 residues. Study-wide results and limits: Some public TCRs appeared in many individuals, while most sequences were rare.

Details on this clone: Its target is not known.

Sequencing was done on a sample of PBMCs. The sequence was collected from a woman in her twenties or thirties in good health and CMV-seropositive. V usage is TRBV9 and J usage is TRBJ2-7, with 11 bases aligning to TRBD1. The CDR3 nucleotides read TGTGCCAGCAGCGTAGATCCAGGGACAGGGGGCTACGAGCAGTACTTC. Translation gives CASSVDPGTGGYEQYF.